Given below is one TCR beta chain in context. Its antigen is currently not known. No much larger clone is present one base from it, and per-base qualities are unavailable. This record comes from a study of beta chain features in type 1 diabetes (dated by TCRdb to 2016 to 2019). Background for the entire study: Patients and healthy donors did not differ in mean age, gender distribution, total cell number or subset yield. Naive and central memory subsets were obtained from all 30 or so donors, but regulatory and stem cell-like memory subsets were isolated from only 8 patients and about 8 healthy donors. The study compared TCRB repertoires of sorted circulating CD4+ T cell subsets between recently diagnosed type 1 diabetes patients and matched healthy donors. A total of roughly 100 million sorted cells were examined across all samples, and RNA yield correlated strongly with the number of cells per subset.

Results the study describes overall, beyond this receptor: Naive, central memory and regulatory TCRB repertoires appeared to be more alike among patients than among healthy donors. At VDJ recombination sites, patients with type 1 diabetes made fewer insertions and deleted more nucleotides, a pattern implying thymic rearrangement abnormalities. Type 1 diabetes patients showed a moderate but significant shortening of TCRB CDR3 length in all four CD4+ subsets. HLA sub-analyses involved small numbers of individuals, so any influence of HLA type on TCRB rearrangement remained unresolved. Because cDNA was sequenced instead of genomic DNA, highly expressing activated cells could be over-represented, though the groups showed no difference in activation or CD3 levels. Shorter templates might have been favored by PCR, but patient and control samples were amplified and corrected together, so both groups would have been affected equally by any skew.

Each donor gave one peripheral blood draw, averaging about 100 mL, which was collected into heparinised tubes. A BD FACSAria II was used to sort naive, central memory, regulatory and stem cell-like memory CD4+ T cells with a panel that included CD45RO, CCR7, CD25, CD127, CD95 and CD27. All sorted populations exceeded 95% purity. PBMCs were isolated right away by Lymphoprep density gradient centrifugation and were stained directly, without culture. Samples were stained and sorted in pairs, with one healthy donor and one patient per experiment, so that batch effects were minimized. All of the isolated RNA was reverse transcribed with the High Capacity cDNA Reverse Transcription Kit, so expressed TCRB transcripts were sequenced. Naive, central memory and regulatory T cell samples underwent deep immunoSEQ sequencing, averaging about 3.57 million total reads per sample. Sorted cells were lysed in RLT buffer, and RNA was extracted using DNase-treated RNeasy Micro or Mini kits according to cell number. To prevent cross-contamination, each cell subset was processed individually, whereas patient and healthy donor samples were processed jointly. Using the immunoSEQ multiplex PCR, TCRB sequences were amplified from cDNA into 87-bp fragments spanning the CDR3 region. Amplicons were sequenced on the Illumina HiSeq platform. The authors' pipeline ran thus. PCR bias was corrected computationally using synthetic template baselines, and reads within Hamming distance 2 were collapsed, with unmergeable singletons discarded. Reads were aligned against IMGT so that V, D and J genes, CDR3 length and insertions or deletions at six rearrangement sites could be assigned. Within each subset, clonotype counts were normalized to sorted cell number, and only after that were true diversity and Gini coefficients computed with the tcR R package. The overlap coefficient, calculated on TCRB nucleotide sequences, was used to measure repertoire sharing. Out-of-frame TCRB sequences from naive cells were analyzed as a proxy for the pre-selection repertoire. The immuneACCESS repertoire file appears here via TCRdb, limited to in-frame rearrangements. These files lack a portion of the clones; in checked studies, under half of the deficit traces to unresolved V genes, and the cause of the others is not known. Clone size and V and J calls were adopted from that table, with D and trimming inferred from the DNA. In this sample the table shows about 400,000 clones, approximately 12% of which occur a single time. About 0.01% of the sample goes to the ten largest clones.

The specimen was naive CD4+ T cells from blood. The cell subset or site label here, explained by the study, means: true naive CD4+ T cells. This sequence was found in a woman between 18 and 30 years old with type 1 diabetes.

The nucleotide sequence reads TGTGCCAGCAGCTTGCCAGGGTCTCGGGAGACCCAGTACTTC. Translation gives CASSLPGSRETQYF. The V and J genes are TRBV5-4 and TRBJ2-5; D gene: possibly TRBD1, on 5 matching bases. In the germline V gene (reference sequence), CDR1 corresponds to SGHNT and CDR2 to YYREEE. Cut back by 1 base and 5 bases, the V and J ends lie 12 bases apart. The CDR3 sequence holds 14 residues, the cysteine and phenylalanine included. Only the CDR3 portion is preserved as DNA: 42 bases, with reading frame beginning at the first base.